Here is one TCR beta chain with its context. After removal of 4 bases from V and 4 bases from J, the junction contained 10 bases not matched to a gene. This CDR3 comprises 16 residues. The V gene's germline CDR1 is MNHEY and CDR2 SMNVEV (reference sequence). Enrollees, about 18 to 95 years old, lived in 25 or so US areas. Cohort 3 recovered donors had two negative PCRs, clearance, or symptom resolution. The data stem from a study of blood T cell repertoires in COVID-19. About the research overall: Acute-phase and convalescent COVID-19 samples originated in the United States, Italy and Spain.

Measured with immunoSEQ multiplex PCR; TCRdb has only the in-frame clones, and not every one. In the table there are about 270,000 clones, roughly 86% of which are singletons. Input material: PBMCs or T cells enriched from blood (not recorded which). The TCR was taken from a woman aged 18 to 35 who had recovered from COVID-19. The chain is built from TRBV27 and TRBJ2-7; TRBD2 aligns across 10 bases. The CDR3 DNA follows: TGTGCCAGCAGTTCCCTTTCTTCTAGCGGGAGTTACGAGCAGTACTTC. Protein: CASSSLSSSGSYEQYF.